The 30 T cell receptor beta chains below all came from one sample that was sequenced in a study of human T cells and chemical hapten exposure. Time point denoted: patch test 2, 6 weeks after DPC sensitization. Sample treatment: therapeutic diphenylcyclopropenone sensitization with weekly scalp DPC. TCRdb used MiXCR to reprocess the RACE reads, holding one entry per CDR3 protein. The table records fewer than 90,000 distinct CDR3 sequences, less than 8% of them present only once. Sequenced material: whole blood, taken in connection with sensitization to the hapten diphenylcyclopropenone (DPC). The source is a woman aged 30 to 39 with alopecia areata. Some clones in this sample may be carry-over from other donors' samples.

This clonotype has ten or more counts. In DNA form, the CDR3 reads TGCAGCGTGGGGAAAAGAACCAGGGGGGTCGCTGAAGCTTTCTTT. Its translation is CSVGKRTRGVAEAFF. The chain combines TRBV29-1 with TRBJ1-1; 7 bases are shared with TRBD1. The CDR3 length is 15 residues. V shed 6 bases, J shed 6 bases, and the junction held 16 bases outside the gene matches. Germline V gene lookup returns CDR1 SQVTM and CDR2 ANQGSEA.

This clonotype appeared many times. The V and J genes are TRBV29-1 and TRBJ2-3, with TRBD1 identical over 8 bases. V lost 8 bases and J lost 4; bases outside the gene matches: 5. Germline-derived CDR1 and CDR2 are SQVTM and ANQGSEA. CDR3 length equals 12 residues. This CDR3 reads CSISQGADTQYF. The CDR3 DNA reads TGCAGCATATCACAGGGGGCAGATACGCAGTATTTT.

The gene calls are TRBV7-2 and TRBJ1-3; no clear D. This CDR3 comprises 14 residues. Trimming stripped 5 bases from V and 0 bases from J, with 8 bases between. Germline loops: CDR1 SGHTA, CDR2 FQGNSA. CDR3 protein: CASSTSSSGNTIYF. CDR3 nucleotides: TGTGCCAGCAGCACCAGCAGCTCTGGAAACACCATATATTTT.

The table lists this clonotype with many counts. At one boundary the junction diverges from the germline segment, which might be a read error. The J gene is TRBJ1-1, the V gene TRBV29-1; the match to TRBD1 covers 8 bases. The CDR3 runs 13 residues. Germline values: CDR1 SQVTM, CDR2 ANQGSEA. The CDR3 spells CSVEGQGNTEAFF. The CDR3 DNA reads TGCAGCGTGGAAGGACAGGGAAACACTGAAGCTTTCTTT.

This clonotype was seen many times. V is TRBV5-1 and J is TRBJ1-1, with 7 positions matching TRBD1. Trimming cost V 4 bases and J 0 bases; bases outside gene matches: 6. CDR3 length: 15 residues. Germline values: CDR1 SGHRS, CDR2 YFSETQ. The DNA of the CDR3 is TGCGCCAGCAGCCTAGGACAGGCCGTGAACACTGAAGCTTTCTTT. It is translated as CASSLGQAVNTEAFF.

In its sample, this clonotype was seen many times. The chain uses TRBV7-9 and TRBJ2-3; possible D gene TRBD1, 6 bases. V was pared by 2 bases and J by 3 bases, with 9 bases between. The CDR3 has 14 residues. The germline gives CDR1 SEHNR, CDR2 FQNEAQ (reference sequence). This CDR3 reads CASSLHQGTDTQYF. DNA of the CDR3: TGTGCCAGCAGCTTACATCAGGGGACAGATACGCAGTATTTT.

The J gene is TRBJ1-1, the V gene TRBV9, with D perhaps TRBD1 (5 bases). The length of the CDR3 is 15 residues. Between the trimmed V and J ends, which lost 0 bases and 5 bases, there was a span of 14 bases. Germline V gives CDR1 SGDLS, CDR2 YYNGEE. The CDR3 loop reads CASSVEGRRGTEAFF. The CDR3 DNA reads TGTGCCAGCAGCGTAGAGGGGCGGAGGGGAACTGAAGCTTTCTTT.

Concerning this clonotype itself: A read error is possible here, since a much larger clone lies one base away. The chain carries TRBV20-1 and TRBJ2-1; no clear D. Germline values: CDR1 DFQATT, CDR2 SNEGSKA (reference sequence). Trimming took off 5 bases at V and 9 bases at J, with 8 bases between the two ends. CDR3 size: 10 residues. CDR3 in amino acids: CSALSIEQFF. CDR3 DNA sequence: TGCAGTGCTTTATCAATTGAGCAGTTCTTC.

This clonotype has a count of ten or more. J is TRBJ1-1 and V is TRBV5-1; no clear D. This CDR3 is built from 17 residues. V was trimmed by 0 bases and J by 0 bases, leaving 15 bases between them. The V gene's germline CDR1 is SGHRS and CDR2 YFSETQ. The CDR3 DNA is TGCGCCAGCAGCTTGGTTTCATTGGGCAGGTTGAACACTGAAGCTTTCTTT. Amino acids: CASSLVSLGRLNTEAFF.

This clonotype was seen a handful of times. The chain uses TRBV7-2 and TRBJ1-5; a weak D match, TRBD1 (6 bases). The CDR3 length is 15 residues. Trimming shortened V by 5 bases and J by 4 bases, and 15 bases separated the two germline ends. Per the germline V gene, CDR1 is SGHTA and CDR2 is FQGNSA. The CDR3 DNA follows: TGTGCCAGCAGCCTCCACCGGACAGCGAATCAGCCCCAGCATTTT. This sequence encodes CASSLHRTANQPQHF.

This clonotype was detected a few times. The CDR3 DNA reads as TGCAGCGTCCCTTCCGACAGGGGTGAAAAACTGTTTTTT. Translating it yields CSVPSDRGEKLFF. The V and J genes are TRBV29-1 and TRBJ1-4; 8 positions agree with TRBD1. The CDR3 is 13 amino acids. CDR1 SQVTM and CDR2 ANQGSEA come from the germline V gene. The junction had 7 bases not matched to a gene; V was cut back by 6 bases and J by 7 bases.

Points on this clonotype: A read error may explain this, as a much larger clone is one base away. The chain combines TRBV6-5 with TRBJ2-7; tentative D call: TRBD2 (6 bases). Germline V gene lookup returns CDR1 MNHEY and CDR2 SVGAGI. The CDR3 has 13 residues. CDR3 loop: CASGYSIGGKQYF. CDR3 in DNA: TGTGCCAGCGGTTACTCGATCGGGGGAAAGCAGTACTTC.

CDR3 sequence reads: CASSLGFLSTDTQYF. DNA for the CDR3: TGTGCCAGCAGTTTAGGTTTCCTGTCCACAGATACGCAGTATTTT. The J gene is TRBJ2-3, the V gene TRBV28, with D uncertain. V shed 2 bases and J shed 2 bases, with 11 bases lying between them. The V gene's germline CDR1 is MDHEN and CDR2 SYDVKM. The CDR3 is 15 residues long.

The chain uses TRBV30 and TRBJ1-5; D remains ambiguous. The ends were cut back, 2 bases at V and 0 bases at J, with 5 bases in the middle. The V gene's germline CDR1 is GTSNPN and CDR2 SVGIG (reference sequence). The CDR3 has 13 residues. CDR3 residues: CAWSPDSNQPQHF. The CDR3 DNA sequence: TGTGCCTGGAGTCCCGATAGCAATCAGCCCCAGCATTTT.

This clonotype was detected ten times or more. CDR3 protein: CASSLDLTQETQYF. For the CDR3, the DNA is TGTGCCAGCAGCTTAGATCTGACTCAAGAGACCCAGTACTTC. The chain has TRBV11-2 and TRBJ2-5; D ambiguous. The length of the CDR3 is 14 residues. Per the germline V gene, CDR1 is SGHAT and CDR2 is FQNNGV. Trimming removed 0 bases from V and 2 bases from J, with 7 bases in between.

This clonotype turned up a few times. The chain is built from TRBV18 and TRBJ1-3, with TRBD1 identical over 7 bases. This CDR3 contains 16 residues. The germline V gene has CDR1 KGHSH and CDR2 LQKENI. The trim removed 4 bases at V and 0 bases at J, leaving 6 bases unmatched. CDR3 protein: CASSQGTANSGNTIYF. The CDR3 nucleotides are TGTGCCAGCTCACAGGGGACAGCGAACTCTGGAAACACCATATATTTT.

In this sample, this clonotype turned up many times. The CDR3 sequence: CASSLKGGHGANVLTF. DNA of the CDR3: TGTGCCAGCAGCTTAAAAGGGGGCCATGGGGCCAACGTCCTGACTTTC. This chain joins TRBV7-3 and TRBJ2-6; 7 bases are shared with TRBD1. The CDR3 totals 16 residues. The trim removed 1 base at V and 3 bases at J, leaving 3 bases unmatched. Germline assignment: CDR1 SGHTA and CDR2 FQGTGA.

This clonotype was detected many times. The V call is TRBV7-9, the J call TRBJ1-5; D is unclear. V was trimmed by 4 bases and J by 0 bases, leaving 7 bases between them. The germline gives CDR1 SEHNR, CDR2 FQNEAQ (reference sequence). The CDR3 extends over 14 amino acids. The CDR3 region is CASSSPNSNQPQHF. CDR3 nucleotide sequence: TGTGCCAGCAGCTCCCCGAATAGCAATCAGCCCCAGCATTTT.

This clonotype was counted many times. This chain connects TRBV20-1 to TRBJ1-5; 7 positions agree with TRBD1. Germline V gives CDR1 DFQATT, CDR2 SNEGSKA (reference sequence). The CDR3 is 14 amino acids. V was pared by 2 bases and J by 1 base, with 2 bases of the junction left unmatched. CDR3 amino acids: CSARKTGSNQPQHF. CDR3 sequence (DNA): TGCAGTGCTAGAAAGACAGGGAGCAATCAGCCCCAGCATTTT.

This clonotype was seen many times. The chain joins TRBV5-1 to TRBJ1-2; D is uncertain. V was cut by 3 bases and J by 7 bases, with 22 bases left in between. The CDR3 spans 16 residues. Germline CDR1 SGHRS, CDR2 YFSETQ. CDR3: CASSSTTTGRRAGYTF. Written as DNA, the CDR3 is TGCGCCAGCAGCTCTACGACGACGGGGAGGAGGGCTGGCTACACCTTC.

This clonotype was counted many times. The chain employs TRBV12-3 or TRBV12-4 and TRBJ1-1, with a tentative D call TRBD1 (5 bases). The CDR3 extends over 12 amino acids. The V and J ends lost 3 bases and 5 bases respectively, with 7 bases between them. The DNA of the CDR3 is TGTGCCAGCAGTTTCGGGGGAACTGAAGCTTTCTTT. It encodes CASSFGGTEAFF.

This clonotype was counted at least ten times. This sequence joins TRBV29-1 and TRBJ2-2; 8 positions agree with TRBD1. J lost 6 bases, V lost 4 bases, and 1 base had no gene match. The CDR3 totals 12 residues. The germline CDR1 and CDR2 sequences are SQVTM and ANQGSEA. CDR3 DNA sequence: TGCAGCGTTGGACAGGGGTCCGGGGAGCTGTTTTTT. It yields the protein CSVGQGSGELFF.

A few counts support this clonotype. Mismatch with germline at one junction end may stem from a read error. The chain recombines TRBV27 with TRBJ1-2; 7 bases map to TRBD1. The CDR3 runs 14 residues. Germline lookup yields CDR1 MNHEY and CDR2 SMNVEV (reference sequence). CDR3 coding DNA: TGTGCCAGCAGCAAACCAAAGGGACAGCCTTCTCCGCGCTTC. It yields the protein CASSKPKGQPSPRF.

The J gene is TRBJ1-4, the V gene TRBV27, with a weak D call TRBD1 (5 bases). V was pared by 6 bases and J by 4 bases, with 15 bases between. The CDR3 consists of 15 residues. From germline, CDR1 is MNHEY and CDR2 SMNVEV (reference sequence). CDR3 sequence reads: CASSSQGHINEKLFF. CDR3 nucleotide sequence: TGTGCCAGCAGCTCCCAAGGACACATTAATGAAAAACTGTTTTTT.

This clonotype occurred many times. The chain uses TRBV7-2 and TRBJ2-2; TRBD1 agrees at 7 bases. The CDR3 is 18 amino acids. J gave up 1 base and V 1 base, and 9 bases lay outside the gene matches. Germline-derived CDR1 and CDR2 are SGHTA and FQGNSA. For the CDR3, the DNA is TGTGCCAGCAGCTTAGGGTTAGAGGGGGCGGTGAACACCGGGGAGCTGTTTTTT. Translation gives CASSLGLEGAVNTGELFF.

This clonotype has just a few counts. The chain combines TRBV25-1 with TRBJ2-7; D is unresolved. The V end lost 0 bases, the J end lost 6 bases, and 3 bases lay between the germline ends. Germline V lookup: CDR1 MGHDK, CDR2 SYGVNS. CDR3 size: 11 residues. The CDR3 reads CASSEYGEQYF. CDR3 bases: TGTGCCAGCAGTGAATATGGCGAGCAGTACTTC.

This chain links TRBV6-5 with TRBJ1-1; a possible D gene is TRBD1 (5 bases). V shed 5 bases and J shed 10 bases, with 14 bases lying between them. CDR3 length: 12 residues. The germline gives CDR1 MNHEY, CDR2 SVGAGI. This chain's CDR3 is CASSPQGPGAFF. CDR3 in DNA: TGTGCCAGCAGTCCCCAGGGTCCCGGAGCTTTCTTT.

This clonotype was seen ten or more times. The chain carries TRBV18 and TRBJ1-6; tentatively, D is TRBD1 (6 bases). The CDR3 extends over 14 amino acids. Germline assignment: CDR1 KGHSH and CDR2 LQKENI. Trimming cost V 3 bases and J 5 bases, with 8 bases left between them. In DNA form, the CDR3 reads TGTGCCAGCTCACCCGGACAGAATAATTCACCCCTCCACTTT. This translates into CASSPGQNNSPLHF.

This clonotype was seen only a few times. The CDR3 nucleotides read TGTGCCAGCAGCTTAGGTCCGGGGGGGCCCCCTAATGAGCAGTTCTTC. Its protein product is CASSLGPGGPPNEQFF. J is TRBJ2-1 and V is TRBV13, with 8 bases that match TRBD2. Trimming cost V 0 bases and J 7 bases; bases outside gene matches: 8. CDR3 length equals 16 residues. From germline, CDR1 is PRHDT and CDR2 FYEKMQ (reference sequence).

The table lists this clonotype with many counts. V is TRBV6-6 and J is TRBJ1-4; TRBD1 matches 9 bases. The length of the CDR3 is 16 residues. Germline lookup yields CDR1 MNHNY and CDR2 SVGAGI (reference sequence). Trimming removed 1 base from V and 10 bases from J; junction bases left unmatched: 10. The CDR3 nucleotides are TGTGCCAGCAGTTACTTACAGGGGGCAGATCACCCAAAACTGTTTTTT. As protein: CASSYLQGADHPKLFF.